The clone carrying this T cell receptor beta chain was detected a few times. The data originate from a study of OX40 agonist ivuxolimab in advanced cancers. This CDR3 is 15 amino acids long. Germline-derived CDR1 and CDR2 are MNHEY and SMNVEV (reference sequence). V lost 5 bases to trimming and J lost 5 bases; unmatched junction nucleotides: 7. Assay used: immunoSEQ multiplex PCR; TCRdb lists only in-frame clones, some missing. This sample has more than 15,000 clones, with about three quarters found just once. Blood was sampled at baseline, cycle 4 day 1, and cycle 7 day 1. The source is an adult with an advanced solid tumor such as melanoma, head and neck, liver or kidney cancer. The chain employs TRBV27 and TRBJ1-4, with 8 positions matching TRBD1. Sequencing was performed on CD4+ or CD8+ T cells sorted from blood, taken in a trial of the OX40 agonist ivuxolimab. The CDR3 nucleotides are TGTGCCAGCAGTGGACAAGACAGGGGAAATGAAAAACTGTTTTTT. It translates to CASSGQDRGNEKLFF.